The rows below give T cell receptor beta chains drawn from one sample of a study of blood T cells in healthy people across ages. Via MiXCR, TCRdb re-called the 5' RACE reads, giving one row per CDR3 protein. In the table there are over 1,500,000 distinct CDR3 sequences, 49% of which are singletons. Sequencing was carried out using blood. Receptor source: a woman aged 40 to 50 in good health. CDR3s include the opening cysteine and the closing phenylalanine or tryptophan. Each record gives: V gene, CDR3 length, J gene, D gene, clone size, CDR3 DNA, CDR3 protein. The D gene is left open where the match is weak. Where a row states a size, it is once, few, many or the class of an expanded clone; other rows omit it.

TRBV4-1	17	TRBJ2-1	.	many	TGCGCCAGCAGCCAAGATCCGCGGGGCCATACCTACAATGAGCAGTTCTTC	CASSQDPRGHTYNEQFF
TRBV6-5	16	TRBJ2-7	.	.	TGTGCCAGCAGTTACTCGCCCGGTGTCACCACCTACGAGCAGTACTTC	CASSYSPGVTTYEQYF
TRBV7-8	17	TRBJ1-5	.	.	TGTGCCAGCAGCTTAGCCGGTGGGGCAGGGCAAGATCAGCCCCAGCATTTT	CASSLAGGAGQDQPQHF
TRBV28	13	TRBJ1-2	.	.	TGTGCCAGCAGTTTTGCAACTAACTATGGCTACACCTTC	CASSFATNYGYTF
TRBV4-1	13	TRBJ1-2	.	few	TGCGCCAGCAGCCAAGCGTGGAGTTATGGCTACACCTTC	CASSQAWSYGYTF
TRBV20-1	10	TRBJ2-5	.	few	TGCAGTGCTAGAAACCCGACCCAGTACTTC	CSARNPTQYF
TRBV3-1	15	TRBJ1-6	.	.	TGTGCCAGCAGCCAAGAGGACCCGTCCTGGTCACCCCTCCACTTT	CASSQEDPSWSPLHF
TRBV5-1	14	TRBJ2-7	.	.	TGCGCCAGCAGCTTACGGGAAGGCACGTACGAGCAGTACTTC	CASSLREGTYEQYF
TRBV4-2	15	TRBJ2-1	TRBD2	many	TGTGCCAGCAGCCAAGATCAGATAGCGGGGGCTGAGCAGTTCTTC	CASSQDQIAGAEQFF
TRBV20-1	11	TRBJ1-2	.	few	TGCAGTGCTAGAGATCCGGGATACTACACCTTC	CSARDPGYYTF
TRBV2	15	TRBJ2-3	.	.	TGTGCCAGCAGTGAACTTGGGAGCACCACAGATACGCAGTATTTT	CASSELGSTTDTQYF
TRBV6-2/TRBV6-3	16	TRBJ1-5	TRBD1	.	TGTGCCAGCAGTTACTCGGGCCAGGGGGTTTTTCAGCCCCAGCATTTT	CASSYSGQGVFQPQHF
TRBV4-2	16	TRBJ2-1	.	few	TGTGCCAGCAGCCAAGGAGCTGAAAGCTCCTACAATGAGCAGTTCTTC	CASSQGAESSYNEQFF
TRBV7-7	16	TRBJ2-5	.	.	TGTGCTAGCAGCCCCAGTTCGGCAGGGGGGAAAGAGACCCAGTACTTC	CASSPSSAGGKETQYF
TRBV5-6	12	TRBJ2-7	.	once	TGTGCCAGCAGCTTTATTCGGACAGAGCAGTACTTC	CASSFIRTEQYF
TRBV6-1	14	TRBJ2-3	.	.	TGTGCCAGCAGTGAAGCGTATACGGGGGATACGCAGTATTTT	CASSEAYTGDTQYF
TRBV15	15	TRBJ2-1	TRBD2	few	TGTGCCACCAGCAGGCTAGCGGGATCCTACAATGAGCAGTTCTTC	CATSRLAGSYNEQFF
TRBV11-2	18	TRBJ2-5	.	few	TGTGCCAGCAGCCCCAAAGGGGGAGGGGGCCTAGAGGTGGAGACCCAGTACTTC	CASSPKGGGGLEVETQYF
TRBV28	15	TRBJ2-3	.	few	TGTGCCAGCAGTTCCCGCGAGTCAGACACAGATACGCAGTATTTT	CASSSRESDTDTQYF
TRBV2	12	TRBJ1-2	.	many	TGTGCCAGCAGACAGGGATTCTATGGCTACACCTTC	CASRQGFYGYTF
TRBV6-6	13	TRBJ2-7	.	.	TGTGCCAGCAAAGGCCCGGGAGTCTACGAGCAGTACTTC	CASKGPGVYEQYF
TRBV12-3/TRBV12-4	14	TRBJ1-2	.	few	TGTGCCAGCGGTAGAGCGAGCGGGACCTATGGCTACACCTTC	CASGRASGTYGYTF
TRBV6-1	15	TRBJ1-2	TRBD1	.	TGTGCCAGCAGTCTCTCGGGGGCAGGGGGCAATAGGAACACCTTC	CASSLSGAGGNRNTF
TRBV7-8	17	TRBJ2-5	TRBD2	few	TGTGCCAGCAGCTTAGGTCCGGCGGGGGAGATCCAAGAGACCCAGTACTTC	CASSLGPAGEIQETQYF
TRBV6-1	13	TRBJ2-7	.	.	TGTGCCAGCAGTGACTACTTATCCTACGAGCAGTACTTC	CASSDYLSYEQYF
TRBV2	14	TRBJ1-2	.	few	TGTGCCAGCAGCGTCGGGAACTCTAACTATGGCTACACCTTC	CASSVGNSNYGYTF
TRBV6-1	15	TRBJ1-4	TRBD1	once	TGTGCCAGCAGTGTTCCCGGACAGGGGGACGAAAAACTGTTTTTT	CASSVPGQGDEKLFF
TRBV3-1	14	TRBJ2-5	.	.	TGTGCCAGCAGCCAACGCTCAGTTCCTCGATCCCAGTACTTC	CASSQRSVPRSQYF
TRBV7-9	14	TRBJ2-2	.	.	TGTGCCAGCAGCCTCGGGGTGATCACCGGGGAGCTGTTTTTT	CASSLGVITGELFF
TRBV24-1	18	TRBJ2-1	.	many	TGTGCCACCAGTGATCCGGGCAGCGATGACCACTCCTACAATGAGCAGTTCTTC	CATSDPGSDDHSYNEQFF
TRBV7-2	13	TRBJ1-1	TRBD1	few	TGTGCCAGCAGCACGGACAGGGGAGTTGAAGCTTTCTTT	CASSTDRGVEAFF